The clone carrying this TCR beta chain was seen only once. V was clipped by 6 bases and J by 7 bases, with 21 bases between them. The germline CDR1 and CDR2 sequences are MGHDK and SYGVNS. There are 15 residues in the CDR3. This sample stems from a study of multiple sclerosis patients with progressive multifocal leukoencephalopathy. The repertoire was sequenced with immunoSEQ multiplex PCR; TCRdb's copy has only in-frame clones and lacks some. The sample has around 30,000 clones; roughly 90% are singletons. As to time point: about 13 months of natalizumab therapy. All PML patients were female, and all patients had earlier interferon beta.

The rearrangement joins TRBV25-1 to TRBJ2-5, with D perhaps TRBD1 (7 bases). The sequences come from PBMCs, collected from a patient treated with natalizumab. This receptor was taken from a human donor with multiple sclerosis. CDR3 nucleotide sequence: TGTGCCAGCAGCCGCGGGACAGAGGCCCGGGGGACCCAGTACTTC. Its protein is CASSRGTEARGTQYF.